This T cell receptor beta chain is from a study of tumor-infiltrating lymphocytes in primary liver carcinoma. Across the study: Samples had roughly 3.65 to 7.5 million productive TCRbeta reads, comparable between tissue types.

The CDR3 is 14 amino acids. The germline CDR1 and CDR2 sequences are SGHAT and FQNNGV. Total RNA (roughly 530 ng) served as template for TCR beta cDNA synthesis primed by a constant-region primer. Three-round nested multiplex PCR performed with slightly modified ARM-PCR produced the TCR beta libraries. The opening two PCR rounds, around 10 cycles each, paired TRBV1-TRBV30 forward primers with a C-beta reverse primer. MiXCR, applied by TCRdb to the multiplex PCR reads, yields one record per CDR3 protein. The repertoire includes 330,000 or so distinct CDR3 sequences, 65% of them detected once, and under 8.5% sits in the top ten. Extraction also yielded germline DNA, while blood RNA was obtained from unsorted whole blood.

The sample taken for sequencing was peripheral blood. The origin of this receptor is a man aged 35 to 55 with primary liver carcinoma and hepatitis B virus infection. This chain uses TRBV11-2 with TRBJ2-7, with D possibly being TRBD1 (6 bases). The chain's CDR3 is CVSSSIRGLGEQYF. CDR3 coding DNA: TGTGTCAGTAGCTCGATCAGGGGCCTAGGGGAGCAGTACTTC.